This is a list of T cell receptor beta chains from one sample in a study of T cell clones after liver transplantation. Libraries were prepared by immunoSEQ multiplex PCR; TCRdb keeps only in-frame clonotypes and omits some of them. This table has 50,000 or so clones, roughly nine tenths appearing once. The sequenced sample was CD8+ T cells from blood, obtained 12 months after liver transplant. The receptors were gathered from a human patient who received a liver transplant. T cells may partly derive from the graft donor. CDR3s include the opening cysteine and the closing phenylalanine or tryptophan. D genes are given only for firm matches. Only some rows state a clone size, as once, few, many or a class for expanded clones.

. TRBD2 TRBJ2-7 TRBV5-1 CASSSAGGGRGSYEQYF TGCGCCAGCAGTAGTGCGGGAGGGGGTCGCGGCTCCTACGAGCAGTACTTC
. . TRBJ2-7 TRBV6-5 CASSYLSFYEQYF TGTGCCAGCAGTTACTTGAGCTTTTACGAGCAGTACTTC
few . TRBJ2-3 TRBV27 CASSLFPFGRADTQYF TGTGCCAGCAGTTTATTCCCCTTTGGCAGGGCAGATACGCAGTATTTT
. . TRBJ1-1 TRBV30 CAWSVGVLTEAFF TGTGCCTGGAGTGTCGGGGTCCTCACTGAAGCTTTCTTT
. TRBD1 TRBJ2-1 TRBV4-1 CASSQEDRDGNEQFF TGCGCCAGCAGCCAGGAGGACAGGGACGGGAATGAGCAGTTCTTC
. . TRBJ1-2 TRBV19 CAIDAGGGGYTF TGTGCAATTGACGCGGGTGGTGGAGGCTACACCTTC
. . TRBJ1-2 TRBV5-1 CASSLEPANSYGYTF TGCGCCAGCAGCTTGGAACCGGCCAACTCCTATGGCTACACCTTC
. . TRBJ1-1 TRBV9 CASSRMGNAEAFF TGTGCCAGCAGCCGGATGGGGAACGCTGAAGCTTTCTTT
. . TRBJ2-7 TRBV6-6 CASSYSVGVEQYF TGTGCCAGCAGTTACTCGGTTGGCGTCGAGCAGTACTTC
. . TRBJ1-1 TRBV19 CASSIMGNSNTEAFF TGTGCCAGTAGTATAATGGGGAACTCGAACACTGAAGCTTTCTTT
. . TRBJ2-5 TRBV5-4 CASSLVPGEETQYF TGTGCCAGCAGCTTGGTCCCAGGGGAAGAGACCCAGTACTTC
. . TRBJ1-1 TRBV9 CASSEGRPGEAFF TGTGCCAGCAGCGAGGGGCGGCCAGGTGAAGCTTTCTTT
. . TRBJ1-2 TRBV4-1 CASSPRTEANYGYTF TGCGCCAGCAGCCCCCGGACAGAAGCTAACTATGGCTACACCTTC
. . TRBJ2-2 TRBV7-8 CASSLTMFTGTRNTGELFF TGTGCCAGCAGCCTAACTATGTTTACCGGGACAAGGAACACCGGGGAGCTGTTTTTT
. . TRBJ1-4 TRBV2 CASSEAGQVNEKLFF TGTGCCAGCAGTGAAGCAGGGCAGGTGAATGAAAAACTGTTTTTT
. . TRBJ1-2 TRBV6-5 CASSYGGIRGYTF TGTGCCAGCAGTTACGGGGGGATTCGTGGCTACACCTTC
few . TRBJ1-5 TRBV19 CASSWKVQYNQPQHF TGTGCCAGTAGTTGGAAAGTCCAGTACAATCAGCCCCAGCATTTT
. . TRBJ2-7 TRBV27 CASSSLLGGGEYEQYF TGTGCCAGCAGTTCTCTCCTAGGAGGAGGGGAATACGAGCAGTACTTC
. TRBD1 TRBJ2-7 TRBV27 CASSPAPTGNYEQYF TGTGCCAGCAGTCCGGCTCCGACAGGGAACTACGAGCAGTACTTC
. . TRBJ2-7 TRBV11-2 CASTEWGLAEQYF TGTGCCAGCACCGAGTGGGGTTTGGCCGAGCAGTACTTC
. . TRBJ2-7 TRBV4-1 CASSQGGQGPYEQYF TGCGCCAGCAGCCAAGGGGGGCAGGGCCCCTACGAGCAGTACTTC
once TRBD1 TRBJ2-4 TRBV2 CASSETGILAKNIQYF TGTGCCAGCAGTGAGACAGGGATTCTAGCCAAAAACATTCAGTACTTC
large TRBD2 TRBJ2-1 TRBV7-8 CASTPGWEGDNEQFF TGTGCCAGCACCCCCGGGTGGGAGGGAGACAATGAGCAGTTCTTC
few . TRBJ1-2 TRBV4-1 CASSPDSLGNYGYTF TGCGCCAGCAGCCCAGACAGTCTAGGAAACTATGGCTACACCTTC
once TRBD1 TRBJ2-1 TRBV5-8 CASSLLGQGYNEQFF TGTGCCAGCAGCTTGTTGGGACAGGGGTACAATGAGCAGTTCTTC
. . TRBJ1-5 TRBV5-6 CASSFGAVQPQHF TGTGCCAGCAGCTTCGGGGCTGTCCAGCCCCAGCATTTT
once . TRBJ2-3 TRBV6-5 CASRFQFTDTQYF TGTGCCAGCAGGTTTCAGTTCACAGATACGCAGTATTTT
. TRBD2 TRBJ2-4 TRBV29-1 CILAGVDIQYF TGCATCCTAGCGGGAGTTGACATTCAGTACTTC
. . TRBJ2-7 TRBV6-1 CASSKTEFYEQYF TGTGCCAGCAGTAAGACGGAGTTCTACGAGCAGTACTTC
. . TRBJ1-5 TRBV27 CASSFIGNQPQHF TGTGCCAGCAGTTTCATCGGCAATCAGCCCCAGCATTTT
. TRBD1 TRBJ2-7 TRBV19 CASSRDSYSYEQYF TGTGCCAGTAGTAGGGACAGCTACTCCTACGAGCAGTACTTC
. . TRBJ2-7 TRBV7-9 CASSSRDLSYEQYF TGTGCCAGCAGCTCGCGGGACTTATCCTACGAGCAGTACTTC
. TRBD2 TRBJ2-5 TRBV28 CASSFVGEGETQYF TGTGCCAGCAGTTTCGTTGGGGAGGGAGAGACCCAGTACTTC
. . TRBJ2-5 TRBV19 CASSIWSQETQYF TGTGCCAGTAGTATTTGGAGTCAAGAGACCCAGTACTTC
. . TRBJ1-2 TRBV19 CASSTHLGGYTF TGTGCCAGTAGTACCCACCTAGGTGGCTACACCTTC
. TRBD1 TRBJ1-2 TRBV10-3 CAISEIGTGNGYTF TGTGCCATCAGTGAGATAGGGACAGGGAATGGCTACACCTTC
. . TRBJ1-4 TRBV29-1 CSVEDARGELFF TGCAGCGTTGAAGATGCGAGGGGAGAACTGTTTTTT
. . TRBJ2-7 TRBV7-9 CASSPIATPGYEQYF TGTGCCAGCAGCCCAATCGCCACACCGGGCTACGAGCAGTACTTC